Sequencing of this T cell receptor beta chain was carried out in a study of blood T cell repertoires in COVID-19. At the level of the study: Some COVID-19 samples were acute and others convalescent; all came from the United States, Italy and Spain. In each case, the material was cDNA or gDNA derived from T cells, B-cell-depleted T cells, or PBMCs.

Repertoires were generated with immunoSEQ multiplex PCR, while TCRdb's copy carries only in-frame clones and drops some. Of 170,000 or so clones listed, more than 70% are singletons. Germline CDR1 reads SGHRS; CDR2 reads YFSETQ. The CDR3 contains 15 residues. Trimming pared 0 bases from V and 6 bases from J, leaving 15 bases between. The V and J genes are TRBV5-1 and TRBJ1-1; D is ambiguous. Sequenced input: peripheral blood. The TCR sequence derives from a young man with active or convalescent COVID-19. CDR3 in DNA: TGCGCCAGCAGCTTGGATGAACCTGGGAGGGCTGAAGCTTTCTTT. Protein product: CASSLDEPGRAEAFF.